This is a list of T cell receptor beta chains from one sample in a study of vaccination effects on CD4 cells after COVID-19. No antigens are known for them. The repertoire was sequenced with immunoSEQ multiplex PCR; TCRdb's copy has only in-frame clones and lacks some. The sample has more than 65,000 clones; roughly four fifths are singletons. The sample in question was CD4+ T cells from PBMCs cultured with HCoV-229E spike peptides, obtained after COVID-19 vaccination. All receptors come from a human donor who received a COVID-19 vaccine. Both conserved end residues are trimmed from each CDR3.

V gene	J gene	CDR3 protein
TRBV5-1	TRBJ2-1	ASSWFGDSSYNEQF
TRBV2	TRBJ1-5	ASTERAGTSNQPQH
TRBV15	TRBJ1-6	ATSRLAGVNSPLH
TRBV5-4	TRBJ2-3	ASSLAPSTDTQY
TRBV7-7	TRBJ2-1	ASSFRARNEQF
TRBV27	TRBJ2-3	ASSSVPGFYTDTQY
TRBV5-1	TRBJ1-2	ASSPGQSYGGYT
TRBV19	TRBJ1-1	ASSMAGDTEAF
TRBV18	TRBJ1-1	ASSPTGVGTEAF
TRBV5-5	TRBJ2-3	ASSLEWGDTQY